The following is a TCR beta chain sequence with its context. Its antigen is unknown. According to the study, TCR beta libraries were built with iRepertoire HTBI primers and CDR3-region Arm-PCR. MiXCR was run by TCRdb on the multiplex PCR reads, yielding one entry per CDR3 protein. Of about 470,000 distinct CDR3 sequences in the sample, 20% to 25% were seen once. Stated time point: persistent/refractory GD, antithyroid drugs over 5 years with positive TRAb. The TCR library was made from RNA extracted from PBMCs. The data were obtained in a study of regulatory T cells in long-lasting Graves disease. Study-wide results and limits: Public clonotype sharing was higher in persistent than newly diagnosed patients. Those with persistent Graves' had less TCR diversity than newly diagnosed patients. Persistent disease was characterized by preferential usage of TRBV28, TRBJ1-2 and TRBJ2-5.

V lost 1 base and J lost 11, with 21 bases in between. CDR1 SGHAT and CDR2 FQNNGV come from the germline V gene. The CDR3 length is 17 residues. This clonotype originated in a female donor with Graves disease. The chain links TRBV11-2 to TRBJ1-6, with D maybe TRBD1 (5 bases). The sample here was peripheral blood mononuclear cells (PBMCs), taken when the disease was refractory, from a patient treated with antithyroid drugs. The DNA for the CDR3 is TGTGCCAGCAGCTTAGTGATGGGGGAAATGGGTCGCACACCCCTCCACTTT. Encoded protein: CASSLVMGEMGRTPLHF.